The rows below give T cell receptor beta chains drawn from one sample of a study of shared clonotypes between healthy human individuals. Data came from immunoSEQ multiplex PCR; TCRdb stores just in-frame clones and leaves some out. The sample lists 2 million to 2.5 million clones, approximately 94% occurring once. The source material was naive CD4+ T cells sorted from blood. The source is a man younger than 35 in good health. Each CDR3 is given with its conserved first and last residue. The order of the fields is V gene, J gene, D gene, clone size, CDR3 DNA, CDR3 protein. The D gene is left open where the match is weak. Only some rows state a clone size, as once, few, many or a class for expanded clones.

V gene: TRBV6-5; J gene: TRBJ2-7; D gene: TRBD2; clone size: NA; CDR3 DNA: TGTGCCAGCAGTTACCCCGGGACTAGCGCGGAGCAGTACTTC; CDR3 protein: CASSYPGTSAEQYF
V gene: TRBV2; J gene: TRBJ1-2; D gene: TRBD1; clone size: NA; CDR3 DNA: TGTGCCAGAGAGGGACAGAGCTATGGCTACACCTTC; CDR3 protein: CAREGQSYGYTF
V gene: TRBV28; J gene: TRBJ2-4; D gene: NA; clone size: NA; CDR3 DNA: TGTGCCAGCAGCAGTTCCCTATCGACAGCCAAAAACATTCAGTACTTC; CDR3 protein: CASSSSLSTAKNIQYF
V gene: TRBV30; J gene: TRBJ2-3; D gene: NA; clone size: NA; CDR3 DNA: TGTGCCTGGAGTGTAGGGCACACAGATACGCAGTATTTT; CDR3 protein: CAWSVGHTDTQYF
V gene: TRBV4-1; J gene: TRBJ1-5; D gene: TRBD1; clone size: NA; CDR3 DNA: TGCGCCAGCAGCCAACCGGACAGGAGCAATCAGCCCCAGCATTTT; CDR3 protein: CASSQPDRSNQPQHF
V gene: TRBV19; J gene: TRBJ2-5; D gene: NA; clone size: NA; CDR3 DNA: TGTGCCAGTAGTATGACGGCTGACGGGGAGACCCAGTACTTC; CDR3 protein: CASSMTADGETQYF
V gene: TRBV7-9; J gene: TRBJ2-7; D gene: NA; clone size: NA; CDR3 DNA: TGTGCCAGCAGCTTAGACAGGGTGGGCTACGAGCAGTACTTC; CDR3 protein: CASSLDRVGYEQYF
V gene: TRBV4-3; J gene: TRBJ2-1; D gene: NA; clone size: NA; CDR3 DNA: TGCGCCAGCAGCCAAGTTAGCGGAGGCAATGAGCAGTTCTTC; CDR3 protein: CASSQVSGGNEQFF
V gene: TRBV11-2; J gene: TRBJ1-2; D gene: TRBD1; clone size: NA; CDR3 DNA: TGTGCCAGCAGCTTCTTAAGGACAGGGGTCGGGGGCTACACCTTC; CDR3 protein: CASSFLRTGVGGYTF
V gene: TRBV25-1; J gene: TRBJ2-1; D gene: TRBD2; clone size: NA; CDR3 DNA: TGTGCCAGCAGTCCTCACGGACTAGCGGGCAGTAGTGAGCAGTTCTTC; CDR3 protein: CASSPHGLAGSSEQFF
V gene: TRBV7-9; J gene: TRBJ1-6; D gene: NA; clone size: NA; CDR3 DNA: TGTGCCAGCAGCCCGCTAAGACCCCTCCACTTT; CDR3 protein: CASSPLRPLHF
V gene: TRBV4-3; J gene: TRBJ1-3; D gene: NA; clone size: NA; CDR3 DNA: TGCGCCAGCAGCCAAGATGACGCGGGGGGAAGGAGAAACACCATATATTTT; CDR3 protein: CASSQDDAGGRRNTIYF
V gene: TRBV30; J gene: TRBJ1-1; D gene: NA; clone size: NA; CDR3 DNA: TGTGCCTGGAGTGTTTCCATGAACACTGAAGCTTTCTTT; CDR3 protein: CAWSVSMNTEAFF
V gene: TRBV7-3; J gene: TRBJ1-1; D gene: TRBD1; clone size: NA; CDR3 DNA: TGTGCCAGCAGCCTTGGGACAGGTGTAGAAGCTTTCTTT; CDR3 protein: CASSLGTGVEAFF
V gene: TRBV7-2; J gene: TRBJ2-1; D gene: NA; clone size: NA; CDR3 DNA: TGTGCCAGCAGCAAATTCGATGAGCAGTTCTTC; CDR3 protein: CASSKFDEQFF
V gene: TRBV28; J gene: TRBJ1-5; D gene: NA; clone size: NA; CDR3 DNA: TGTGCCAGCAGTCCCCGACAGGAACGCCATCAGCCCCAGCATTTT; CDR3 protein: CASSPRQERHQPQHF
V gene: TRBV7-2; J gene: TRBJ2-7; D gene: NA; clone size: NA; CDR3 DNA: TGTGCCAGCAGCTTACTAGTCTCCTACGAGCAGTACTTC; CDR3 protein: CASSLLVSYEQYF
V gene: TRBV10-1; J gene: TRBJ1-2; D gene: TRBD1; clone size: NA; CDR3 DNA: TGCGCCAGCATCGAGGGACAGCTATCCTTGAATTCCTATGGCTACACCTTC; CDR3 protein: CASIEGQLSLNSYGYTF
V gene: TRBV18; J gene: TRBJ1-1; D gene: NA; clone size: NA; CDR3 DNA: TGTGCCAGCTCACCAAGGGGGGAAGGAGCTTTCTTT; CDR3 protein: CASSPRGEGAFF
V gene: TRBV20-1; J gene: TRBJ2-7; D gene: NA; clone size: NA; CDR3 DNA: TGCAGCGCCCCGCAACAATACGAGCAGTACTTC; CDR3 protein: CSAPQQYEQYF
V gene: TRBV10-3; J gene: TRBJ2-1; D gene: TRBD1; clone size: NA; CDR3 DNA: TGTGCCCCTCTTAAAGGGGGCGAGCAGTTCTTC; CDR3 protein: CAPLKGGEQFF
V gene: TRBV11-2; J gene: TRBJ1-5; D gene: NA; clone size: NA; CDR3 DNA: TGTGCCAGCAGCCGGGACGGAGGGATCAATCAGCCCCAGCATTTT; CDR3 protein: CASSRDGGINQPQHF
V gene: TRBV18; J gene: TRBJ1-3; D gene: NA; clone size: NA; CDR3 DNA: TGTGCCAGCTCACCCGGGAGCTCTGGAAACACCATATATTTT; CDR3 protein: CASSPGSSGNTIYF
V gene: TRBV6-4; J gene: TRBJ2-7; D gene: NA; clone size: NA; CDR3 DNA: TGTGCCAGCAGTGACAGGGTTGGGTCCTACGAGCAGTACTTC; CDR3 protein: CASSDRVGSYEQYF
V gene: TRBV12-5; J gene: TRBJ2-7; D gene: NA; clone size: few; CDR3 DNA: TGTGCTAGTGGCCTGGCGAATAGCGGCTACGAGCAGTACTTC; CDR3 protein: CASGLANSGYEQYF
V gene: TRBV2; J gene: TRBJ2-1; D gene: NA; clone size: NA; CDR3 DNA: TGTGCCAGCAGTGAAGAACTCACCGCCTACAATGAGCAGTTCTTC; CDR3 protein: CASSEELTAYNEQFF
V gene: TRBV27; J gene: TRBJ1-5; D gene: NA; clone size: NA; CDR3 DNA: TGTGCCAGCAGTTTAGGGTACTCTCAGCCCCAGCATTTT; CDR3 protein: CASSLGYSQPQHF
V gene: TRBV7-2; J gene: TRBJ2-6; D gene: TRBD2; clone size: NA; CDR3 DNA: TGTGCCAGCAGCCTAGGACTAGCCCCGTCAGGGGCCAACGTCCTGACTTTC; CDR3 protein: CASSLGLAPSGANVLTF
V gene: TRBV9; J gene: TRBJ1-1; D gene: NA; clone size: NA; CDR3 DNA: TGTGCCAGCAGCCCCGTGACAGGCGGCACTGAAGCTTTCTTT; CDR3 protein: CASSPVTGGTEAFF
V gene: TRBV30; J gene: TRBJ1-6; D gene: TRBD1; clone size: NA; CDR3 DNA: TGTGCCTGGAGTTCGGGGACAGGCTATAATTCACCCCTCCACTTT; CDR3 protein: CAWSSGTGYNSPLHF
V gene: TRBV2; J gene: TRBJ2-1; D gene: TRBD2; clone size: NA; CDR3 DNA: TGTGCCAGCACCACCGAACTAGCGGGAGGGTACAATGAGCAGTTCTTC; CDR3 protein: CASTTELAGGYNEQFF
V gene: TRBV25-1; J gene: TRBJ2-7; D gene: NA; clone size: NA; CDR3 DNA: TGTGCCAGCAGTGAAAGGTTCGAGCAGTACTTC; CDR3 protein: CASSERFEQYF
V gene: TRBV21-1; J gene: TRBJ2-7; D gene: NA; clone size: NA; CDR3 DNA: TGTGCCAGCAGCAAAGCGGGGGCCTACGAGCAGTACTTC; CDR3 protein: CASSKAGAYEQYF
V gene: TRBV6-6; J gene: TRBJ1-6; D gene: NA; clone size: NA; CDR3 DNA: TGTGCCAGCACCCACAACACCTATAATTCACCCCTCCACTTT; CDR3 protein: CASTHNTYNSPLHF
V gene: TRBV7-9; J gene: TRBJ2-7; D gene: NA; clone size: NA; CDR3 DNA: TGTGCCAGCAGCTTAGTCTCGGTCGTGGGATTTACCTACGAGCAGTACTTC; CDR3 protein: CASSLVSVVGFTYEQYF
V gene: TRBV5-1; J gene: TRBJ2-7; D gene: TRBD1; clone size: NA; CDR3 DNA: TGCGCCAGCAGGCCCCTCTCCGGGACAGGGAGGTACGAGCAGTACTTC; CDR3 protein: CASRPLSGTGRYEQYF
V gene: TRBV7-8; J gene: TRBJ1-1; D gene: NA; clone size: NA; CDR3 DNA: TGTGCCAGCAGCATGGACAAGAACACTGAAGCTTTCTTT; CDR3 protein: CASSMDKNTEAFF